The 17 T cell receptor beta chains listed next were all sequenced from one sample in a study of blood T cell repertoires in COVID-19 (dated by TCRdb to 2020 to 2022). The library was made by the immunoSEQ multiplex PCR assay. Sourced from immuneACCESS, this table was stored by TCRdb with only in-frame sequences that have V and J called. A share of the clones is absent; for the studies checked, an unresolved V gene accounts for under half, and the remainder has no known explanation. This sample gives 60,000 or so clones in total; more than 80% of them show up just once. The biggest ten clones account for about 9% of the sample. Sequenced input: peripheral blood. The receptors were sampled from a human donor with active COVID-19. The donor label of this sample is uncertain.

The chain recombines TRBV3-1 (or the pseudogene TRBV3-2) with TRBJ1-5, with D possibly matching TRBD1 (6 bases). Germline V gene lookup returns CDR1 LGHDT and CDR2 YNNKEL (reference sequence). The V gene lost 2 bases and the J gene lost 2 bases, with 10 bases spanning the gap. This CDR3 region has 15 residues. The CDR3 here is CASSQRGSGNQPQHF. The CDR3 DNA reads as TGTGCCAGCAGCCAAAGGGGGTCCGGCAATCAGCCCCAGCATTTT.

The J gene is TRBJ2-5, the V gene TRBV18; 9 bases line up with TRBD1. With 3 bases clipped from V and 0 bases from J, the junction kept 5 bases outside the gene matches. Germline V gene sequence: CDR1 KGHSH, CDR2 LQKENI. The CDR3 consists of 16 residues. In nucleotides, the CDR3 is TGTGCCAGCTCACCGCTGGGACAGGGCTACCAAGAGACCCAGTACTTC. The encoded protein is CASSPLGQGYQETQYF.

The chain recombines TRBV21-1 with TRBJ2-5; the table's D call of TRBD2 was not tested on the DNA. TRBV21-1 is labeled a pseudogene. This CDR3 contains 14 residues. CDR3: CASSRKAATETQYF. The CDR3 DNA is TGTGCCAGCAGCCGAAAGGCAGCGACAGAGACCCAGTACTTC.

This chain connects TRBV7-2 to TRBJ2-7, with TRBD1 identical over 9 bases. Trimming cost V 5 bases and J 3 bases; bases outside gene matches: 11. CDR1 is SGHTA and CDR2 is FQGNSA in the germline V gene. The CDR3 has 16 residues. In DNA, the CDR3 is TGTGCCAGCAGCCTAAAGGACAGGGGTTTGAGCTACGAGCAGTACTTC. Translating it yields CASSLKDRGLSYEQYF.

This chain connects TRBV28 to TRBJ2-6; D gene unclear. Germline lookup yields CDR1 MDHEN and CDR2 SYDVKM. Trimming cost V 5 bases and J 0 bases, with 5 bases left between them. The CDR3 has 14 amino acids. CDR3 protein: CASSPISGANVLTF. In DNA, the CDR3 is TGTGCCAGCAGTCCCATCTCTGGGGCCAACGTCCTGACTTTC.

The chain couples TRBV3-1 (or the pseudogene TRBV3-2) to TRBJ2-2; a weak D match, TRBD2 (6 bases). V was trimmed by 1 base and J by 2 bases, leaving 20 bases between them. Looked up from germline, CDR1 is LGHDT and CDR2 is YNNKEL (reference sequence). CDR3 size: 19 residues. The CDR3 DNA is TGTGCCAGCAGCCAAGCCCCCTTGAGGGCGGGACGTAACACCGGGGAGCTGTTTTTT. Its protein is CASSQAPLRAGRNTGELFF.

The rearrangement joins TRBV7-3 to TRBJ2-7; D remains ambiguous. Germline values: CDR1 SGHTA, CDR2 FQGTGA. This CDR3 is 13 amino acids long. V was trimmed by 8 bases and J by 3 bases, leaving 14 bases between them. CDR3 loop: CASAIGPIYEQYF. CDR3 bases: TGTGCCAGCGCGATTGGTCCCATCTACGAGCAGTACTTC.

This clone came up a few times. This rearrangement joins TRBV7-9 to TRBJ2-4, with 8 nucleotides matching TRBD1. The CDR3 contains 14 residues. The V gene end was trimmed by 5 bases and the J gene end by 4 bases; junction bases not matched to a gene: 4. Per the germline V gene, CDR1 is SEHNR and CDR2 is FQNEAQ (reference sequence). The CDR3 here is CASSTWTGKNIQYF. CDR3 coding DNA: TGTGCCAGCAGCACTTGGACAGGGAAAAACATTCAGTACTTC.

The rearrangement joins TRBV27 to TRBJ1-5; 8 bases are a match to TRBD1. The junction had 9 bases not matched to a gene; V was cut back by 4 bases and J by 4 bases. The CDR3 sequence is 16 residues long. CDR1 is MNHEY, CDR2 SMNVEV, per germline (reference sequence). The DNA for the CDR3 is TGTGCCAGCAGTTCACAGACAGGGGCCCCTAATCAGCCCCAGCATTTT. Translation: CASSSQTGAPNQPQHF.

The chain uses TRBV5-6 and TRBJ2-7; 9 bases are shared with TRBD2. This CDR3 is built from 14 residues. Germline-derived CDR1 and CDR2 are SGHDT and YYEEEE. J lost 6 bases, V lost 6 bases, and 10 bases had no gene match. CDR3 DNA sequence: TGTGCCAGCAATAGCGGGGGCAGCTTAGTCGAGCAGTACTTC. Translated, it gives CASNSGGSLVEQYF.

The V call is TRBV7-9, the J call TRBJ1-2; 12 nucleotides match TRBD1. The CDR3 is made up of 14 amino acids. Trimming cost V 5 bases and J 6 bases; bases outside gene matches: 4. Looked up from germline, CDR1 is SEHNR and CDR2 is FQNEAQ (reference sequence). Here the CDR3 DNA reads TGTGCCAGCAGCATGGGACAGGGGGCACATGGCTACACCTTC. It specifies CASSMGQGAHGYTF.

The rearrangement joins TRBV30 to TRBJ2-1; D gene ambiguous. Trimming shortened V by 0 bases and J by 9 bases, and 6 bases separated the two germline ends. This CDR3 contains 11 residues. Per the germline V gene, CDR1 is GTSNPN and CDR2 is SVGIG (reference sequence). CDR3 in amino acids: CAWSVIIEQFF. CDR3 DNA sequence: TGTGCCTGGAGTGTAATTATTGAGCAGTTCTTC.

The CDR3 nucleotides read TGTGCCAGCAGTTTAAGGGGGCCGGATGAAAAACTGTTTTTT. Translation: CASSLRGPDEKLFF. V usage is TRBV27 and J usage is TRBJ1-4, with 7 nucleotides matching TRBD1. Germline values: CDR1 MNHEY, CDR2 SMNVEV (reference sequence). The CDR3 totals 14 residues. J gave up 6 bases and V 2 bases, and 3 bases lay outside the gene matches. The entire variable domain, with the rest obtained from reference TRBV27 and TRBJ1-4, is as follows: EAQVTQNPRYLITVTGKKLTVTCSQNMNHEYMSWYRQDPGLGLRQIYYSMNVEVTDKGDVPEGYKVSRKEKRNFPLILESPSPNQTSLYFCASSLRGPDEKLFFGSGTQLSVL.

This chain connects TRBV9 to TRBJ1-2; 7 nucleotides line up with TRBD1. This CDR3 is built from 13 residues. Germline V gene lookup returns CDR1 SGDLS and CDR2 YYNGEE. V lost 2 bases and J lost 6; bases outside the gene matches: 4. The CDR3 sequence: CASSVTGDHGYTF. As DNA, the CDR3 is TGTGCCAGCAGCGTTACAGGGGACCATGGCTACACCTTC.

V is TRBV5-3 and J is TRBJ2-1, with D possibly TRBD2 on 7 matching bases. TRBV5-3 is sorted into the ORF group, with uncertain function. Trimming stripped 6 bases from V and 5 bases from J, with 15 bases between. CDR3 size: 14 residues. The CDR3 DNA reads TGTGCCAGAATCCCCGCCGGGGGGCACAATGAGCAGTTCTTC. It translates to CARIPAGGHNEQFF.

The chain links TRBV14 to TRBJ1-4; 9 positions match TRBD1. This CDR3 is 18 amino acids long. CDR1 SGHDN and CDR2 FVKESK come from the germline V gene. V lost 1 base to trimming and J lost 1 base; unmatched junction nucleotides: 7. The CDR3 is CASSQGTGETRTNEKLFF. CDR3 sequence (DNA): TGTGCCAGCAGCCAAGGGACAGGGGAGACAAGAACTAATGAAAAACTGTTTTTT.

Of note for this clone: The identical CDR3 is also encoded by other nucleotide sequences in the sample. This chain connects TRBV6-2 or TRBV6-3 to TRBJ1-5, with 9 bases fitting TRBD1. This CDR3 has 14 residues. The trim removed 2 bases at V and 6 bases at J, leaving 2 bases unmatched. CDR1 MNHEY and CDR2 SVGEGT come from the germline V gene. This CDR3 is CASSYTGGVQPQHF. The CDR3 DNA sequence: TGTGCCAGCAGTTACACAGGGGGCGTTCAGCCCCAGCATTTT.